This section outlines one T cell receptor (beta chain) sequence together with its context. Seattle's enrolled individuals joined amid active infection and were then monitored longitudinally. The sample originates from a study of blood T cell repertoires in COVID-19. Study at large: The samples span acute and convalescent COVID-19 from the United States, Italy and Spain. Nucleic acid was either cDNA or gDNA, and it came from T cells, B-cell-depleted T cells, or PBMCs.

Assay: immunoSEQ multiplex PCR; the TCRdb copy retains only in-frame clones and omits some. Of 100,000 to 150,000 clones in the sample, 86% are singletons; the top ten hold more than 9.5%. CDR1 and CDR2 (germline): KGHSH, LQKENI. V shed 4 bases and J 0 bases; nucleotides not matched to a gene: 11. The CDR3 extends over 18 amino acids. The chain joins TRBV18 to TRBJ1-4; 7 bases agree with TRBD1. This receptor was identified in a woman aged 70-85 years with COVID-19, enrolled during active disease. The sequenced sample consisted of peripheral blood. The CDR3 loop reads CASSHDRVGIATNEKLFF. CDR3 sequence (DNA): TGTGCCAGCTCACACGACAGGGTGGGAATCGCAACTAATGAAAAACTGTTTTTT.